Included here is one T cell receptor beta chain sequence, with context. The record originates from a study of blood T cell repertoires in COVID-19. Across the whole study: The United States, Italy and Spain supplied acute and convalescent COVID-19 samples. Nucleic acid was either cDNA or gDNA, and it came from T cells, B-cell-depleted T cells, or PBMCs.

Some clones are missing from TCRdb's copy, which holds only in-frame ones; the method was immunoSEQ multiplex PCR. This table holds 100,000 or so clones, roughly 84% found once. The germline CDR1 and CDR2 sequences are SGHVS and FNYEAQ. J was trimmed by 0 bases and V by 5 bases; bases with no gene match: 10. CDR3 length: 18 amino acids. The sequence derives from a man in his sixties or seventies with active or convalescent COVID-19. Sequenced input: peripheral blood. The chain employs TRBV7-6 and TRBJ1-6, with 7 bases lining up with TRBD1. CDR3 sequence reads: CASSRRGTASSYNSPLHF. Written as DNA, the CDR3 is TGTGCCAGCAGCCGAAGAGGGACAGCGAGCTCCTATAATTCACCCCTCCACTTT.